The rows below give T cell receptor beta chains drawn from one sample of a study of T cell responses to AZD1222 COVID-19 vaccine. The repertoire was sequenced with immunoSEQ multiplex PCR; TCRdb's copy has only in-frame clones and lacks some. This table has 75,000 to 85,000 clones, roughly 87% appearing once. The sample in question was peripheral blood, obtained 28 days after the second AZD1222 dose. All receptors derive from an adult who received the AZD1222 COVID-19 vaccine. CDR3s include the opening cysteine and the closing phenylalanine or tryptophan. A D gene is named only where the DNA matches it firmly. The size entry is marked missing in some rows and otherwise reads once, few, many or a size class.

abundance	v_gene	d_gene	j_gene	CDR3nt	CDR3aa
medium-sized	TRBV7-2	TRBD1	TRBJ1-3	TGTGCCAGCAGCTTAGCGGGCAGGGGGCGCGGAAACACCATATATTTT	CASSLAGRGRGNTIYF
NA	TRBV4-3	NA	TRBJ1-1	TGCGCCAGCAGCCAACTCCCTCGGGGGGGAAACACTGAAGCTTTCTTT	CASSQLPRGGNTEAFF
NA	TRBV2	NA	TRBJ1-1	TGTGCCAGCAGTGAACAGGGGAGGAACACTGAAGCTTTCTTT	CASSEQGRNTEAFF
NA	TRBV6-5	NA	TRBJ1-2	TGTGCCAGCAGTTACTCGGGCAGGGAATATGGCTACACCTTC	CASSYSGREYGYTF
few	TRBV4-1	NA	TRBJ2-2	TGCGCCAGCAGCCTTGAAACAGAGTACACCGGGGAGCTGTTTTTT	CASSLETEYTGELFF
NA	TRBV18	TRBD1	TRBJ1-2	TGTGCCAGCTCACCCCGGGACAGCTATGGCTACACCTTC	CASSPRDSYGYTF
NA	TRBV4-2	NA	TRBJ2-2	TGTGCCAGCAGCCAAGATGGGGTTGGGAACACCGGGGAGCTGTTTTTT	CASSQDGVGNTGELFF
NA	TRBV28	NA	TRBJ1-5	TGTGCCACATCAACTACCGATCAGCCCCAGCATTTT	CATSTTDQPQHF
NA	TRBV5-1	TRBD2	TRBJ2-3	TGCGCCAGCAGCCCGGGACTAGCGGGGGGCACAGATACGCAGTATTTT	CASSPGLAGGTDTQYF
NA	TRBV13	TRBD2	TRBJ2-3	TGTGCCAGCAGCCCTCAAGCGGGGGGGATTTGGGATACGCAGTATTTT	CASSPQAGGIWDTQYF
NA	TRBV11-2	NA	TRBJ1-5	TGTGCCAGCAGCTTTAGCAATCAGCCCCAGCATTTT	CASSFSNQPQHF
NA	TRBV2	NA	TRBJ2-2	TGTGCCAGCAGTGAGAGAGGACCCCCAAACACCGGGGAGCTGTTTTTT	CASSERGPPNTGELFF
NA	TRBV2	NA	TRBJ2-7	TGTGCCAGCAGTCAATACTACGAGCAGTACTTC	CASSQYYEQYF
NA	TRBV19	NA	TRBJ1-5	TGTGCCAGTAGCAAGGGCCAGGGCGGTCAGCCCCAGCATTTT	CASSKGQGGQPQHF
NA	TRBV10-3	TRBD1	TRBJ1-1	TGTGCCATCAGTAGGGGACAGGGAGAAACTGAAGCTTTCTTT	CAISRGQGETEAFF
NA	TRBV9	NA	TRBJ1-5	TGTGCCAGCAGCGTAGGGTGGGCTCAGCCCCAGCATTTT	CASSVGWAQPQHF
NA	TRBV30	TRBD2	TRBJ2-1	TGTGCCTGGGTGCCCGGGGCTAGCGGGGGCTGGGAGCAGTTCTTC	CAWVPGASGGWEQFF
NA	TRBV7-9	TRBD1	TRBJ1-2	TGTGCCAGCAGCCCTCTATCGACAGGGCTATTTTGGGATGGCTACACCTTC	CASSPLSTGLFWDGYTF
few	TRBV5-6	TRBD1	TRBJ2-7	TGTGCCAGCAGACAGGACAGGGGATCTTACGAGCAGTACTTC	CASRQDRGSYEQYF
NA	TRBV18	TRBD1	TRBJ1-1	TGTGCCAGCTCACACGACAGGGGTGCTGAAGCTTTCTTT	CASSHDRGAEAFF
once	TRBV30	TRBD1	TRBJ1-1	TGTGCCTGGAGTACGACAGGGTTTCCAACTGAAGCTTTCTTT	CAWSTTGFPTEAFF
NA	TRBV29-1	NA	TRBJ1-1	TGCAGCGTTGCAGGGGACCTTGGAGCTTTCTTT	CSVAGDLGAFF
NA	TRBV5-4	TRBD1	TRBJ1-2	TGTGCCAGCAGCTCCGGGACAGGGGCGGGGGCTAACTATGGCTACACCTTC	CASSSGTGAGANYGYTF
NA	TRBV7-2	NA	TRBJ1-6	TGTGCCAGCAGCTCCGCCGGGGACGGATCACCCCTCCACTTT	CASSSAGDGSPLHF
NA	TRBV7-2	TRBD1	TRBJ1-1	TGTGCCAGCAGCGGGGACAGGGGTTACACTGAAGCTTTCTTT	CASSGDRGYTEAFF
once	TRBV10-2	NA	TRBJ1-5	TGCGCCAGCAGCGGGACCCTAAGCAGGCAGCCCCAGCATTTT	CASSGTLSRQPQHF
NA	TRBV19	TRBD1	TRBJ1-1	TGTGCCAGTAGTATCACAGGGGGCCGGACTGAAGCTTTCTTT	CASSITGGRTEAFF
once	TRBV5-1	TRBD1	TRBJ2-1	TGCGCCAGCAGCTTGGGGGACAGCTACAATGAGCAGTTCTTC	CASSLGDSYNEQFF
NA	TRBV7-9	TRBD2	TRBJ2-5	TGTGCCAGCAGCTTAGCGGGCGGGACTAGCCCCATGGACCAAGAGACCCAGTACTTC	CASSLAGGTSPMDQETQYF
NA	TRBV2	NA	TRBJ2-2	TGTGCCAGCAGATATACCGGGGAGCTGTTTTTT	CASRYTGELFF
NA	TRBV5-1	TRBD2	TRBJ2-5	TGCGCCAGCAGCTCCCTAGCGGGGCAAGAGACCCAGTACTTC	CASSSLAGQETQYF
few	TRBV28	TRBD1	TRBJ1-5	TGTGCCAGCAGCAATCAGGGGGCCGATCAGCCCCAGCATTTT	CASSNQGADQPQHF
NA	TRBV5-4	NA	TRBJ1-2	TGTGCCAGCAGCCCGCCCCGGGGGTCTGGGATTAACTATGGCTACACCTTC	CASSPPRGSGINYGYTF
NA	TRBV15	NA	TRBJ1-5	TGTGCCACCAGCAGAGATCGAGGCAGCGGGCATCAGCCCCAGCATTTT	CATSRDRGSGHQPQHF
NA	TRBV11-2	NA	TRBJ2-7	TGTGCCAGCAGCTTAGGGAGGGGCCTCAGCTCCTACGAGCAGTACTTC	CASSLGRGLSSYEQYF
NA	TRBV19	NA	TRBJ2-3	TGTGCCAGTAGTACTCCAGGGCCCACGGGAGATACGCAGTATTTT	CASSTPGPTGDTQYF
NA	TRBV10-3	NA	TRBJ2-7	TGTGCCATCAAAGGGGGGGACAGCACCTACGAGCAGTACTTC	CAIKGGDSTYEQYF
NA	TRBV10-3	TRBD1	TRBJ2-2	TGTGCCTCCCGGGACAGGGGGTACACCGGGGAGCTGTTTTTT	CASRDRGYTGELFF
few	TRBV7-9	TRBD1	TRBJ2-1	TGTGCCAGCAGCTGGGGACAGGACAATGAGCAGTTCTTC	CASSWGQDNEQFF
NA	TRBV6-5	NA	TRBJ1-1	TGTGCCAGCAGACCCTTATACAGCACTGAAGCTTTCTTT	CASRPLYSTEAFF
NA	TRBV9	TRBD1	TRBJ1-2	TGTGCCAGCAGCCCTTCTCGGGGACAGGGGAACTATGGCTACACCTTC	CASSPSRGQGNYGYTF
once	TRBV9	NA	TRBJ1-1	TGTGCCAGCAGCGTCGCCCCATGGGGGTTGAACACTGAAGCTTTCTTT	CASSVAPWGLNTEAFF
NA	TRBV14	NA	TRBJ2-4	TGTGCCAGCAGCCTTTTAGCCAAAAACATTCAGTACTTC	CASSLLAKNIQYF